This entry lists 17 T cell receptor beta chains sequenced from one sample in a study of monozygotic twins with inflammatory bowel disease. TCRdb derives one entry per CDR3 protein from the 5' RACE reads, leaving out DNA. Its listing shows over 110,000 distinct CDR3 sequences. The sample taken for sequencing was blood. All receptors derive from a human donor with ulcerative colitis or Crohn's disease, or a healthy co-twin of an affected twin (not recorded which).

The rearrangement joins TRBV7-3 to TRBJ2-7; no DNA is available, so the TRBD1 call from TCRdb remains unchecked. CDR1 is SGHTA, CDR2 FQGTGA, per germline. This CDR3 contains 15 residues. This chain's CDR3 is CASSPSGQGRYEQYF. Based on the CDR3 plus reference TRBV7-3 and TRBJ2-7, the full variable domain is GAGVSQTPSNKVTEKGKYVELRCDPISGHTALYWYRQSLGQGPEFLIYFQGTGAADDSGLPNDRFFAVRPEGSVSTLKIQRTERGDSAVYLCASSPSGQGRYEQYFGPGTRLTVT.

This chain connects TRBV9 to TRBJ2-7; the TCRdb D gene call, TRBD1, has no DNA to confirm it. The CDR3 totals 15 residues. Looked up from germline, CDR1 is SGDLS and CDR2 is YYNGEE. The CDR3 region is CASSVTGGEVYEQYF.

This chain's CDR3 is CASSLGQGEYETQYF. The genes are TRBV11-2 and TRBJ2-5; TCRdb returns TRBD1, unconfirmable since there is no DNA. The CDR3 contains 15 residues. Germline V lookup: CDR1 SGHAT, CDR2 FQNNGV.

This chain links TRBV6-5 with TRBJ2-1; TCRdb's assignment of TRBD1 cannot be checked, as there is no DNA. The CDR3 has 18 amino acids. Germline assignment: CDR1 MNHEY and CDR2 SVGAGI. Here the CDR3 reads CASSYPRGGASSYNEQFF.

The rearrangement uses TRBV5-1 and TRBJ2-1. The V gene's germline CDR1 is SGHRS and CDR2 YFSETQ. The length of the CDR3 is 16 residues. The chain's CDR3 is CASSLGFSSSYNEQFF.

V gene TRBV12-3 or TRBV12-4 combines with J gene TRBJ2-7; as DNA is missing, the TRBD1 call by TCRdb cannot be tested. CDR3 length: 19 residues. The chain's CDR3 is CASSSPPGQVGVRGYEQYF.

The chain has TRBV9 and TRBJ2-3. CDR3 size: 16 residues. The germline gives CDR1 SGDLS, CDR2 YYNGEE. This CDR3 is CASSVEIGSGTDTQYF.

The chain is built from TRBV5-6 and TRBJ2-5; as DNA is missing, the TRBD1 call by TCRdb cannot be tested. Germline values: CDR1 SGHDT, CDR2 YYEEEE. CDR3 size: 15 residues. This CDR3 is CASSFIQGHQETQYF.

This chain joins TRBV7-2 and TRBJ1-1. Germline V gene data show CDR1 as SGHTA and CDR2 as FQGNSA. CDR3 size: 13 residues. CDR3 protein: CASSLGGETEAFF.

The V and J genes are TRBV18 and TRBJ2-2; the D call of TRBD1 rests on TCRdb alone, since no DNA is present to check it. CDR1 is KGHSH, CDR2 LQKENI, per germline. The length of the CDR3 is 17 residues. CDR3 sequence: CASSPGDRGKNTGELFF.

This chain joins TRBV27 and TRBJ1-6. The CDR3 sequence is 16 residues long. The germline V gene has CDR1 MNHEY and CDR2 SMNVEV (reference sequence). The CDR3 spells CASSYGRRGGGSPLHF.

This sequence joins TRBV5-1 and TRBJ2-7; the TCRdb call, TRBD2, lacks DNA for checking. The CDR3 loop spans 17 amino acids. Germline V gives CDR1 SGHRS, CDR2 YFSETQ. Here the CDR3 reads CASSPPILPSGGDEQYF.

The gene calls are TRBV12-3 or TRBV12-4 and TRBJ2-1; without DNA, the TCRdb call of TRBD2 cannot be checked. The CDR3 has 15 amino acids. CDR3 in amino acids: CASSPWAGVYNEQFF.

V is TRBV3-1 and J is TRBJ1-2. The CDR3 loop spans 15 amino acids. CDR1 LGHDT and CDR2 YNNKEL come from the germline V gene (reference sequence). CDR3 protein: CASSPQNTDNYGYTF. Filled out from reference TRBV3-1 and TRBJ1-2, the complete variable domain reads DTAVSQTPKYLVTQMGNDKSIKCEQNLGHDTMYWYKQDSKKFLKIMFSYNNKELIINETVPNRFSPKSPDKAHLNLHINSLELGDSAVYFCASSPQNTDNYGYTFGSGTRLTVV.

The rearrangement uses TRBV11-2 and TRBJ2-1; the TCRdb D gene call, TRBD1, has no DNA to confirm it. This CDR3 has 13 amino acids. Germline V gene data show CDR1 as SGHAT and CDR2 as FQNNGV. The CDR3: CASSLRGGDEQFF.

The chain joins TRBV5-1 to TRBJ1-2; TCRdb picks TRBD1, but there is no DNA to check that call. CDR3 length equals 14 residues. CDR1 and CDR2 (germline): SGHRS, YFSETQ. The CDR3 reads CASSTGQRNYGYTF.

The rearrangement uses TRBV4-1 and TRBJ2-2; TCRdb returns TRBD1, unconfirmable since there is no DNA. The CDR3 runs to 15 residues. The germline gives CDR1 MGHRA, CDR2 YSYEKL. CDR3: CASSQGSTGAGELFF.